The rows below give T cell receptor beta chains drawn from one sample of a study of cytomegalovirus exposure and HLA in healthy donors. Sequencing used immunoSEQ multiplex PCR; TCRdb keeps in-frame clones, though not all of them. The sample lists 200,000 to 250,000 clones, around four fifths occurring once. Specimen: PBMCs. The receptors derive from a woman younger than 30 in good health and CMV-seronegative. The CDR3 runs from the conserved cysteine through the conserved F or W. Each record gives: CDR3 protein, CDR3 DNA, V gene, clone size, J gene, D gene. The D gene is left open where the match is weak. Not every row has a clone size; where given, it reads once, few, many or a size class.

CASSDWVSTSPQHF TGTGCCAGCAGTGACTGGGTTTCGACCTCGCCCCAGCATTTT TRBV2 - TRBJ1-5 -
CASSLGETYNEQFF TGCGCCAGCAGCTTGGGGGAAACCTACAATGAGCAGTTCTTC TRBV5-1 - TRBJ2-1 -
CASSPHGNTEAFF TGTGCCAGCTCACCTCATGGGAACACTGAAGCTTTCTTT TRBV18 - TRBJ1-1 -
CASSLETLRTRELFF TGCGCCAGCAGCTTGGAGACTCTAAGGACCCGGGAGCTGTTTTTT TRBV5-1 - TRBJ2-2 -
CASSLRGEGNQPQHF TGTGCCAGCAGCTTAAGGGGTGAGGGCAATCAGCCCCAGCATTTT TRBV7-2 - TRBJ1-5 -
CASSLGAGLNTEAFF TGCGCCAGCAGCTTGGGAGCCGGTTTGAACACTGAAGCTTTCTTT TRBV5-1 - TRBJ1-1 -
CASSIIGTSDEQFF TGTGCCAGCAGTATAATTGGGACTAGCGATGAGCAGTTCTTC TRBV19 - TRBJ2-1 TRBD2
CASSQRTDAGGYTF TGTGCCAGCAGCCAAAGGACGGATGCTGGCGGCTACACCTTC TRBV2 - TRBJ1-2 -
CASSLFRTGELFF TGCGCCAGCAGCTTGTTCAGAACCGGGGAGCTGTTTTTT TRBV5-1 - TRBJ2-2 -
CASSLEQGQGRYTF TGTGCCAGCAGCTTGGAACAGGGGCAAGGGCGCTACACCTTC TRBV5-4 - TRBJ1-2 TRBD1
CSVEGGRYPAALAYNEQFF TGCAGCGTTGAAGGGGGGAGGTATCCCGCAGCTCTTGCCTACAATGAGCAGTTCTTC TRBV29-1 - TRBJ2-1 -
CATSSLKEGADTQYF TGTGCCACCAGCAGCTTAAAAGAGGGGGCAGATACGCAGTATTTT TRBV15 - TRBJ2-3 -
CASSGQGGQSGELFF TGTGCCAGCAGCGGGCAAGGGGGGCAATCCGGGGAGCTGTTTTTT TRBV9 - TRBJ2-2 -
CAWTTGQANTEAFF TGTGCCTGGACCACGGGACAGGCAAACACTGAAGCTTTCTTT TRBV30 few TRBJ1-1 TRBD1
CASSDGGDNSPLHF TGTGCCAGCAGTGACGGAGGGGATAATTCACCCCTCCACTTT TRBV6-4 - TRBJ1-6 -
CSVEDLLRPSQYGLNTEAFF TGCAGCGTTGAAGATCTTCTAAGGCCCAGCCAATATGGGCTAAACACTGAAGCTTTCTTT TRBV29-1 - TRBJ1-1 -
CASSFSTGSGNEQFF TGCGCCAGCAGCTTTAGTACGGGCTCAGGGAATGAGCAGTTCTTC TRBV5-1 - TRBJ2-1 -
CAWMFRRDTEAFF TGTGCCTGGATGTTCCGGAGGGACACTGAAGCTTTCTTT TRBV30 - TRBJ1-1 -
CASGDHRGNLAGYTF TGTGCCAGCGGGGACCACAGGGGAAATTTAGCGGGCTACACCTTC TRBV6-6 - TRBJ1-2 TRBD1
CASSPGQATYEQYF TGCGCCAGCAGCCCCGGACAGGCGACCTACGAGCAGTACTTC TRBV5-1 - TRBJ2-7 TRBD1
CASSYSRSGFYGYTF TGTGCCAGCAGTTACTCGAGGTCTGGGTTCTATGGCTACACCTTC TRBV6-5 - TRBJ1-2 -
CASSRGPKNAQFF TGTGCCAGCAGCCGGGGACCAAAAAACGCTCAGTTCTTC TRBV5-6 - TRBJ2-1 -
CASSPGLAGGPAGELFF TGCGCCAGCAGCCCGGGACTAGCGGGAGGGCCGGCCGGGGAGCTGTTTTTT TRBV5-1 - TRBJ2-2 TRBD2
CASSPAGTGASGANVLTF TGTGCCAGCTCACCTGCCGGGACAGGGGCCTCTGGGGCCAACGTCCTGACTTTC TRBV18 - TRBJ2-6 TRBD1
CASSPPYAYGYTF TGTGCCAGCAGCCCCCCCTACGCCTATGGCTACACCTTC TRBV7-9 - TRBJ1-2 -
CASSHRGPGTGDADTQYF TGCGCCAGCAGCCATCGAGGCCCCGGGACAGGGGATGCAGATACGCAGTATTTT TRBV4-1 once TRBJ2-3 TRBD1
CASSSEGALGTEAFF TGTGCCAGCAGCTCGGAGGGGGCGCTGGGCACTGAAGCTTTCTTT TRBV16 - TRBJ1-1 TRBD1
CASSSRGAQGSEQYF TGTGCCAGCAGCTCCCGAGGAGCCCAGGGATCCGAGCAGTACTTC TRBV9 - TRBJ2-7 -
CAIGGGRNQPQHF TGTGCCATAGGGGGAGGGAGAAATCAGCCCCAGCATTTT TRBV7-8 - TRBJ1-5 -
CASSFSSSGANVLTF TGTGCCAGCAGCTTTTCAAGCTCTGGGGCCAACGTCCTGACTTTC TRBV13 - TRBJ2-6 -
CASSSGATNEKLFF TGTGCCAGCAGTTCAGGAGCAACTAATGAAAAACTGTTTTTT TRBV28 - TRBJ1-4 -
CASSAFNGRVEAGELFF TGTGCCAGCAGTGCCTTTAACGGGAGGGTGGAGGCCGGGGAGCTGTTTTTT TRBV25-1 once TRBJ2-2 TRBD2
CASNRDRVEKLFF TGTGCCAGTAACCGGGACAGGGTTGAAAAACTGTTTTTT TRBV6-1 - TRBJ1-4 TRBD1
CAIREGARDGYTF TGTGCCATCAGAGAGGGGGCGCGGGATGGCTACACCTTC TRBV10-3 few TRBJ1-2 TRBD1
CASSLTTMTGTGSDTQYF TGTGCCAGCAGTCTCACCACCATGACCGGGACAGGGTCCGATACGCAGTATTTT TRBV27 - TRBJ2-3 TRBD1
CASSPAPYEQYF TGTGCCAGCAGCCCCGCCCCCTACGAGCAGTACTTC TRBV14 - TRBJ2-7 -
CASSLAVVRYGYTF TGTGCCAGCAGCTTAGCCGTGGTTCGCTATGGCTACACCTTC TRBV7-9 - TRBJ1-2 -
CASSEGGLSEAFF TGTGCCAGCAGTGAGGGGGGGCTCTCTGAAGCTTTCTTT TRBV6-1 - TRBJ1-1 -
CASSSLQGLNGYTF TGTGCCAGCAGCTCACTACAGGGTCTGAATGGCTACACCTTC TRBV7-2 - TRBJ1-2 -
CAISEGGQGQSPLHF TGTGCCATCAGTGAGGGGGGCCAAGGGCAATCACCCCTCCACTTT TRBV10-3 many TRBJ1-6 -
CASSLRTGAYQETQYF TGTGCCAGCAGCTTAAGGACAGGGGCATACCAAGAGACCCAGTACTTC TRBV7-8 - TRBJ2-5 TRBD1
CASSFRLSTLEQYF TGTGCCAGCAGTTTTCGTTTATCGACCCTCGAGCAGTACTTC TRBV28 once TRBJ2-7 -
CASSQEVGSSYNEQFF TGTGCCAGCAGCCAAGAGGTTGGGAGCTCCTACAATGAGCAGTTCTTC TRBV4-2 few TRBJ2-1 -
CASSLAGGRETQYF TGCGCCAGCAGCCTTGCAGGGGGCCGAGAGACCCAGTACTTC TRBV4-1 - TRBJ2-5 TRBD1
CASSPQGSNEKLFF TGTGCCAGCTCACCGCAGGGATCTAATGAAAAACTGTTTTTT TRBV18 - TRBJ1-4 -